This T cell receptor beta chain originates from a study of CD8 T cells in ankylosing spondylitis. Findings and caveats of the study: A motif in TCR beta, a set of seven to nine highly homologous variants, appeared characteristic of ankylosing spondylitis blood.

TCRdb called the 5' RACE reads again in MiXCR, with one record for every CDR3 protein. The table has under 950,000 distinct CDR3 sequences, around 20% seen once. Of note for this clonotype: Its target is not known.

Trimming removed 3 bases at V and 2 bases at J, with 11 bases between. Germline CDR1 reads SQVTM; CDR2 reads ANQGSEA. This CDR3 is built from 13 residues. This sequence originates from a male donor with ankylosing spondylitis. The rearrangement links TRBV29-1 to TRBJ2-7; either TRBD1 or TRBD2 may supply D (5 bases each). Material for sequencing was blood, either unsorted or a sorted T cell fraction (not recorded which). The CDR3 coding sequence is TGCAGCGTTGAGGGGGAAGGGGCCTACGAGCAGTACTTC. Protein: CSVEGEGAYEQYF.